This T cell receptor (beta chain) was observed in a study of control samples from healthy donors and cancer patients. Profiled with immunoSEQ multiplex PCR; TCRdb holds only in-frame clones, not every one. The sample holds 140,000 to 150,000 clones, 93% seen once. V was trimmed by 7 bases and J by 4 bases, leaving 17 bases between them. From germline, CDR1 is SNHLY and CDR2 FYNNEI. The CDR3 has 15 residues. The sequence came from a man aged 18 to 30 in good health. Input material: blood. J is TRBJ1-5 and V is TRBV2; no clear D gene. CDR3 protein: CASTGLVVGNQPQHF. The CDR3 DNA reads as TGTGCCAGCACCGGGCTGGTCGTGGGAAATCAGCCCCAGCATTTT.